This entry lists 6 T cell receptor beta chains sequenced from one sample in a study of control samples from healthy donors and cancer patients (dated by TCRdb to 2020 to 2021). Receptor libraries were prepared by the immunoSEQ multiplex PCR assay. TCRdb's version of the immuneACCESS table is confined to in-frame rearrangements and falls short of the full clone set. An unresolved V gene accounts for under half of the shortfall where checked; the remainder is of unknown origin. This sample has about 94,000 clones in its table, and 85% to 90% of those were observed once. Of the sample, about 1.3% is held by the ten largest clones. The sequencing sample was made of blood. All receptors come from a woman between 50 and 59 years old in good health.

The CDR3 sequence: CASSTTVIYGYTF. CDR3 coding DNA: TGTGCCAGCAGCACGACAGTAATCTATGGCTACACCTTC. This chain uses TRBV12-3 or TRBV12-4 with TRBJ1-2, with a weak D call TRBD1 (5 bases). V lost 6 bases and J lost 4, with 12 bases in between. This CDR3 has 13 amino acids.

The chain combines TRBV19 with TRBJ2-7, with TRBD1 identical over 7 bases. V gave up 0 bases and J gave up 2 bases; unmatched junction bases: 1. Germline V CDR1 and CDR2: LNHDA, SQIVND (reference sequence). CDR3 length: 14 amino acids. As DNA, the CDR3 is TGTGCCAGTAGTATAGAAGGGACAGCCTACGAGCAGTACTTC. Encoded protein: CASSIEGTAYEQYF.

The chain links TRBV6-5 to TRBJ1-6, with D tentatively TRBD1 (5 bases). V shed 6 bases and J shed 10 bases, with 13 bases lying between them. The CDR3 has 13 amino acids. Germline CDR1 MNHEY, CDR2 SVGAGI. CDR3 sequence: CASRLGAGSPLHF. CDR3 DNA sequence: TGTGCCAGCAGGTTAGGGGCCGGGTCACCCCTCCACTTT.

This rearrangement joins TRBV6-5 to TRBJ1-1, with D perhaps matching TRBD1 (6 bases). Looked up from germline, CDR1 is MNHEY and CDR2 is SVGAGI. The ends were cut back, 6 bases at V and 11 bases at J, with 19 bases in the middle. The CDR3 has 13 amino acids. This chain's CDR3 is CASSAGEGFWAFF. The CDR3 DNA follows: TGTGCCAGCAGCGCAGGGGAGGGGTTTTGGGCTTTCTTT.

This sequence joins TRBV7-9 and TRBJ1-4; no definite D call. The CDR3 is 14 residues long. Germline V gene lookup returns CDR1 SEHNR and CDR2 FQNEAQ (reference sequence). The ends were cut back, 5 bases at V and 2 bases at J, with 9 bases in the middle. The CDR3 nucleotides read TGTGCCAGCAGCCCTTTCTTGACTAATGAAAAACTGTTTTTT. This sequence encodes CASSPFLTNEKLFF.

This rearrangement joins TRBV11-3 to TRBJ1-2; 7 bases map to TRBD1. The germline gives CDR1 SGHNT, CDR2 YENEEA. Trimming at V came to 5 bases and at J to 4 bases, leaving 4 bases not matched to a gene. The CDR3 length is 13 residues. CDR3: CASSMDRPYGYTF. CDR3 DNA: TGTGCCAGCAGCATGGACAGGCCCTATGGCTACACCTTC.